These 31 T cell receptor beta chains share one sample of origin, sequenced in a study of cytomegalovirus exposure and HLA in healthy donors. PCR amplification relied on 60 Vbeta primers (plus 13 Jbeta primers). Clones were read by immunoSEQ multiplex PCR, and TCRdb kept only the in-frame ones, dropping some. Of about 160,000 clones listed, roughly 80% were seen once; the top ten hold approximately 6.5%. Sequenced sample: PBMCs. The receptor source for this set is a male donor in good health and CMV-seropositive.

The chain couples TRBV25-1 to TRBJ1-4; possible D gene TRBD1, 6 bases. This CDR3 has 15 amino acids. Germline assignment: CDR1 MGHDK and CDR2 SYGVNS. The V end lost 2 bases, the J end lost 8 bases, and 15 bases lay between the germline ends. In nucleotides, the CDR3 is TGTGCCAGCAGTGAAGGAGGACAGAAGGAGGAAAAACTGTTTTTT. Its protein product is CASSEGGQKEEKLFF.

The chain couples TRBV19 to TRBJ2-5; 12 bases fit TRBD1. This CDR3 contains 15 residues. V trimming: 5 bases; J trimming: 9 bases; junction bases outside the gene matches: 10. The germline V gene encodes CDR1 LNHDA and CDR2 SQIVND (reference sequence). CDR3 sequence (DNA): TGTGCCAGTAGTGGGACAGGGGGCACGGGAACGGCCCAGTACTTC. It encodes CASSGTGGTGTAQYF.

This clone was observed once. The CDR3 DNA sequence: TGTGCCTGGAGTGTAGGGTCAGGGGAGCGGCGGCCCCAGCATTTT. Protein: CAWSVGSGERRPQHF. This sequence joins TRBV30 and TRBJ1-5, with D possibly being TRBD1 (6 bases). From germline, CDR1 is GTSNPN and CDR2 SVGIG (reference sequence). Trimming took off 0 bases at V and 9 bases at J, with 18 bases between the two ends. CDR3 length: 15 amino acids.

The chain employs TRBV5-6 and TRBJ1-2; D may be TRBD1 (5 bases). V dropped 0 bases and J dropped 4 bases, with 19 bases sitting between them. This CDR3 contains 17 residues. CDR1 SGHDT and CDR2 YYEEEE come from the germline V gene. CDR3 DNA sequence: TGTGCCAGCAGCTTGGCCTATGGGGGGTTTCGGGCCTATGGCTACACCTTC. Translation: CASSLAYGGFRAYGYTF. Supplemented by reference TRBV5-6 and TRBJ1-2, the full variable domain reads DAGVTQSPTHLIKTRGQQVTLRCSPKSGHDTVSWYQQALGQGPQFIFQYYEEEERQRGNFPDRFSGHQFPNYSSELNVNALLLGDSALYLCASSLAYGGFRAYGYTFGSGTRLTVV.

The rearrangement joins TRBV5-1 to TRBJ2-1, with D possibly matching TRBD2 (6 bases). CDR1 is SGHRS and CDR2 is YFSETQ in the germline V gene. Trimming took off 0 bases at V and 8 bases at J, with 12 bases between the two ends. This CDR3 has 14 amino acids. The CDR3 coding sequence is TGCGCCAGCAGCTTGGTCGGGGGACTGGATGAGCAGTTCTTC. Protein sequence: CASSLVGGLDEQFF.

This clone was observed a few times. The J gene is TRBJ1-1, the V gene TRBV19; D not resolved. V shed 1 base and J shed 7 bases, with 10 bases lying between them. From germline, CDR1 is LNHDA and CDR2 SQIVND (reference sequence). The CDR3 length is 13 residues. CDR3 loop: CASSIVAEGEAFF. As DNA, the CDR3 is TGTGCCAGTAGTATAGTGGCAGAGGGTGAAGCTTTCTTT.

This chain joins TRBV29-1 and TRBJ2-1; D is unresolved. Germline V gives CDR1 SQVTM, CDR2 ANQGSEA. V was shortened by 7 bases and J by 2 bases, with 9 bases between the two germline ends. The length of the CDR3 is 12 residues. CDR3 region: CSGQDPYNEQFF. The CDR3 DNA sequence: TGCAGCGGCCAGGATCCCTACAATGAGCAGTTCTTC.

The V and J genes are TRBV2 and TRBJ2-1, with 8 bases that match TRBD2. Germline values: CDR1 SNHLY, CDR2 FYNNEI. This CDR3 spans 14 amino acids. The V and J ends lost 6 bases and 1 base, in that order; junction bases with no gene match: 2. The CDR3 region has the DNA TGTGCCAGCAGGGCGGGGGGTTCCTACAATGAGCAGTTCTTC. This sequence encodes CASRAGGSYNEQFF.

The genes are TRBV27 and TRBJ2-3; tentatively, D is TRBD2 (6 bases). CDR1 is MNHEY and CDR2 is SMNVEV in the germline V gene (reference sequence). V dropped 3 bases and J dropped 2 bases, with 18 bases sitting between them. CDR3 length: 17 amino acids. The CDR3 loop is CASSLAGGKIHTDTQYF. In nucleotides, the CDR3 is TGTGCCAGCAGTTTGGCCGGAGGGAAGATACACACAGATACGCAGTATTTT.

The V call is TRBV28, the J call TRBJ1-2; D gene uncertain. The CDR3 runs 12 residues. V lost 7 bases and J 4 bases, leaving 10 bases between the germline ends. Germline CDR1 is MDHEN and CDR2 is SYDVKM. Here the CDR3 DNA reads TGTGCCAGCACCAGGATTTCCTATGGCTACACCTTC. Translation gives CASTRISYGYTF.

The chain uses TRBV4-1 and TRBJ1-1, with 10 nucleotides matching TRBD1. From germline, CDR1 is MGHRA and CDR2 YSYEKL. After removal of 4 bases from V and 4 bases from J, the junction contained 9 bases not matched to a gene. This CDR3 is built from 16 residues. The CDR3 coding sequence is TGCGCCAGCAGCCCCCGGTGGGACAGGGGCTTCACTGAAGCTTTCTTT. It yields the protein CASSPRWDRGFTEAFF.

J is TRBJ2-7 and V is TRBV27; 11 positions agree with TRBD2. The CDR3 is made up of 15 amino acids. With V trimmed by 5 bases and J by 6 bases, 9 bases remained unmatched. Germline CDR1 and CDR2: MNHEY and SMNVEV (reference sequence). CDR3: CASSPRLAGFSEQYF. The CDR3 DNA is TGTGCCAGCAGTCCCCGACTAGCGGGGTTTTCCGAGCAGTACTTC.

The chain carries TRBV27 and TRBJ1-3, with TRBD1 as a possible D gene (6 bases). Trimming removed 5 bases at V and 3 bases at J, with 17 bases between. In germline, CDR1 is MNHEY, CDR2 SMNVEV (reference sequence). This CDR3 is 16 amino acids long. This CDR3 reads CASSPRMGAVGNTIYF. As DNA, the CDR3 is TGTGCCAGCAGTCCCCGGATGGGGGCTGTTGGAAACACCATATATTTT.

V and J are TRBV5-6 and TRBJ2-1, with 13 bases fitting TRBD2. The germline V gene encodes CDR1 SGHDT and CDR2 YYEEEE. With 7 bases clipped from V and 7 bases from J, the junction kept 2 bases outside the gene matches. CDR3 length equals 13 residues. The CDR3 nucleotides are TGTGCCAGCTTGACTAGCGGGGGGAATGAGCAGTTCTTC. Residues: CASLTSGGNEQFF.

The chain is built from TRBV5-1 and TRBJ1-2; D is possibly TRBD1 (5 bases). The CDR3 length is 13 residues. Per germline, CDR1 SGHRS and CDR2 YFSETQ. The V end lost 4 bases, the J end lost 8 bases, and 15 bases lay between the germline ends. This CDR3 reads CASSNPGDRGYTF. The CDR3, as DNA: TGCGCCAGCAGCAACCCGGGGGATCGAGGCTACACCTTC.

This clone was counted a single time. This sequence joins TRBV19 and TRBJ2-7; TRBD1 matches 9 bases. The CDR3 has 15 amino acids. Germline V gene data show CDR1 as LNHDA and CDR2 as SQIVND (reference sequence). The trim removed 5 bases at V and 3 bases at J, leaving 8 bases unmatched. The CDR3 region is CASSQPGQGSYEQYF. The CDR3 DNA reads TGTGCCAGTAGTCAACCGGGACAGGGAAGCTACGAGCAGTACTTC.

V is TRBV5-6 and J is TRBJ2-1, with D unresolved. Germline V gene sequence: CDR1 SGHDT, CDR2 YYEEEE. Trimming cost V 0 bases and J 12 bases, with 10 bases left between them. The CDR3 spans 12 residues. CDR3 nucleotides: TGTGCCAGCAGCTTGGATCGCATGGCGCAGTTCTTC. It yields the protein CASSLDRMAQFF.

The chain uses TRBV7-2 and TRBJ2-5; D might be TRBD1 (6 bases). Per the germline V gene, CDR1 is SGHTA and CDR2 is FQGNSA. The CDR3 consists of 14 residues. Trimming removed 7 bases from V and 5 bases from J, with 17 bases in between. CDR3 in DNA: TGTGCCAGCAACCGATACAGGGATCGGGAGACCCAGTACTTC. Encoded protein: CASNRYRDRETQYF.

The V call is TRBV27, the J call TRBJ2-7, with TRBD2 as a possible D gene (6 bases). Germline lookup yields CDR1 MNHEY and CDR2 SMNVEV (reference sequence). This CDR3 comprises 14 residues. V was pared by 6 bases and J by 5 bases, with 17 bases between. CDR3 sequence: CASRWDGRTNEQYF. CDR3 DNA: TGTGCCAGCAGGTGGGACGGTAGGACTAACGAGCAGTACTTC.

The CDR3 DNA reads as TGCAGCGTTGGGGCCATCTACGAGCAGTACTTC. Residues: CSVGAIYEQYF. V usage is TRBV29-1 and J usage is TRBJ2-7; D call uncertain. The CDR3 has 11 amino acids. CDR1 is SQVTM, CDR2 ANQGSEA, per germline. The germline V and J ends were trimmed by 4 bases and 3 bases, with 7 bases remaining between them.

This chain connects TRBV11-2 to TRBJ2-1; TRBD1 agrees at 7 bases. V shed 5 bases and J 4 bases; nucleotides not matched to a gene: 5. The germline V gene has CDR1 SGHAT and CDR2 FQNNGV. The CDR3 contains 14 residues. Here the CDR3 reads CASSRQGRYNEQFF. The CDR3 DNA follows: TGTGCCAGCAGCCGACAGGGAAGGTACAATGAGCAGTTCTTC.

The chain uses TRBV18 and TRBJ2-5; D is unclear. Germline CDR1 KGHSH, CDR2 LQKENI. V lost 3 bases and J lost 10, with 27 bases in between. This CDR3 has 17 residues. CDR3 amino acids: CASSPFEAGSGVGGQYF. DNA of the CDR3: TGTGCCAGCTCACCCTTTGAAGCCGGGTCCGGCGTCGGTGGCCAGTACTTC.

The chain couples TRBV6-6 to TRBJ2-5, with D maybe TRBD1 (5 bases). V lost 4 bases, J lost 4 bases, and 13 bases lay in between. This CDR3 is 14 amino acids long. Germline V gives CDR1 MNHNY, CDR2 SVGAGI (reference sequence). CDR3 sequence (DNA): TGTGCCAGCAGTTCTCGTAGGGGTGCAGAGACCCAGTACTTC. Protein: CASSSRRGAETQYF.

The rearrangement uses TRBV27 and TRBJ2-6; no clear D gene. Germline V gives CDR1 MNHEY, CDR2 SMNVEV (reference sequence). The CDR3 extends over 13 amino acids. Trimming pared 6 bases from V and 4 bases from J, leaving 7 bases between. Here the CDR3 DNA reads TGTGCCAGCAGACGTACAGGGGCCAACGTCCTGACTTTC. Its translation is CASRRTGANVLTF. Filled out from reference TRBV27 and TRBJ2-6, the complete variable domain reads EAQVTQNPRYLITVTGKKLTVTCSQNMNHEYMSWYRQDPGLGLRQIYYSMNVEVTDKGDVPEGYKVSRKEKRNFPLILESPSPNQTSLYFCASRRTGANVLTFGAGSRLTVL.

Of note for this clone: Its ends do not fully match the called genes, so a read error is possible. The DNA for the CDR3 is TGTGCCAGCAGCCTAGGGGCCGGGACTGAAGCTTTCTTT. This gives the protein CASSLGAGTEAFF. This rearrangement joins TRBV13 to TRBJ1-1, with D possibly being TRBD1 (5 bases). Germline loops: CDR1 PRHDT, CDR2 FYEKMQ (reference sequence). CDR3 length: 13 amino acids.

The CDR3 DNA reads as TGTGCCACAGTAAGGGAGAGCGGGAGGGCCTACAATGAGCAGTTCTTC. Protein sequence: CATVRESGRAYNEQFF. The genes are TRBV19 and TRBJ2-1; 10 bases align to TRBD2. Germline-derived CDR1 and CDR2 are LNHDA and SQIVND (reference sequence). This CDR3 is built from 16 residues. The ends lost 10 bases at V and 2 bases at J; junction bases unmatched: 11.

This clone has more than one count but fewer than ten. The rearrangement uses TRBV6-5 and TRBJ2-7, with 7 bases fitting TRBD2. The CDR3 contains 14 residues. V shed 0 bases, J shed 2 bases, and the junction held 1 base outside the gene matches. Germline assignment: CDR1 MNHEY and CDR2 SVGAGI. The CDR3: CASSYSAGAYEQYF. The CDR3, as DNA: TGTGCCAGCAGTTACTCCGCGGGAGCCTACGAGCAGTACTTC.

This clone was seen once. The rearrangement joins TRBV7-9 to TRBJ1-6; TRBD1 is a possible D gene (5 bases). Trimming left V 4 bases short and J 7 bases short, with 14 bases between. Germline loops: CDR1 SEHNR, CDR2 FQNEAQ (reference sequence). The CDR3 has 15 residues. The CDR3 DNA sequence: TGTGCCAGCAGCTCGCGGGGCAGGTCGAATTCACCCCTCCACTTT. It yields the protein CASSSRGRSNSPLHF.

V usage is TRBV27 and J usage is TRBJ1-2; TRBD1 matches at 7 bases. The germline gives CDR1 MNHEY, CDR2 SMNVEV (reference sequence). Trimming took 7 bases from V and 2 from J; bases not matched to a gene: 16. The CDR3 contains 17 residues. The CDR3 protein is CASTPSNRGRANYGYTF. CDR3 bases: TGTGCCAGCACCCCTTCCAACAGGGGAAGGGCGAACTATGGCTACACCTTC.

The table lists this clone with a few counts. V is TRBV6-1 and J is TRBJ2-2; the match to TRBD1 covers 8 bases. CDR1 and CDR2 from the germline V gene are MNHNS and SASEGT. V was clipped by 6 bases and J by 4 bases; unmatched bases: 4. The CDR3 is made up of 14 amino acids. The CDR3 region has the DNA TGTGCCAGCAGGGGACAGGTCTCCACCGGGGAGCTGTTTTTT. Translated: CASRGQVSTGELFF.

The chain combines TRBV6-1 with TRBJ2-1, with TRBD2 identical over 7 bases. The CDR3 consists of 14 residues. With 2 bases clipped from V and 5 bases from J, the junction kept 3 bases outside the gene matches. CDR1 and CDR2 (germline): MNHNS, SASEGT. CDR3 DNA sequence: TGTGCCAGCAGTGAAACCACTAGCGACAATGAGCAGTTCTTC. This sequence encodes CASSETTSDNEQFF.